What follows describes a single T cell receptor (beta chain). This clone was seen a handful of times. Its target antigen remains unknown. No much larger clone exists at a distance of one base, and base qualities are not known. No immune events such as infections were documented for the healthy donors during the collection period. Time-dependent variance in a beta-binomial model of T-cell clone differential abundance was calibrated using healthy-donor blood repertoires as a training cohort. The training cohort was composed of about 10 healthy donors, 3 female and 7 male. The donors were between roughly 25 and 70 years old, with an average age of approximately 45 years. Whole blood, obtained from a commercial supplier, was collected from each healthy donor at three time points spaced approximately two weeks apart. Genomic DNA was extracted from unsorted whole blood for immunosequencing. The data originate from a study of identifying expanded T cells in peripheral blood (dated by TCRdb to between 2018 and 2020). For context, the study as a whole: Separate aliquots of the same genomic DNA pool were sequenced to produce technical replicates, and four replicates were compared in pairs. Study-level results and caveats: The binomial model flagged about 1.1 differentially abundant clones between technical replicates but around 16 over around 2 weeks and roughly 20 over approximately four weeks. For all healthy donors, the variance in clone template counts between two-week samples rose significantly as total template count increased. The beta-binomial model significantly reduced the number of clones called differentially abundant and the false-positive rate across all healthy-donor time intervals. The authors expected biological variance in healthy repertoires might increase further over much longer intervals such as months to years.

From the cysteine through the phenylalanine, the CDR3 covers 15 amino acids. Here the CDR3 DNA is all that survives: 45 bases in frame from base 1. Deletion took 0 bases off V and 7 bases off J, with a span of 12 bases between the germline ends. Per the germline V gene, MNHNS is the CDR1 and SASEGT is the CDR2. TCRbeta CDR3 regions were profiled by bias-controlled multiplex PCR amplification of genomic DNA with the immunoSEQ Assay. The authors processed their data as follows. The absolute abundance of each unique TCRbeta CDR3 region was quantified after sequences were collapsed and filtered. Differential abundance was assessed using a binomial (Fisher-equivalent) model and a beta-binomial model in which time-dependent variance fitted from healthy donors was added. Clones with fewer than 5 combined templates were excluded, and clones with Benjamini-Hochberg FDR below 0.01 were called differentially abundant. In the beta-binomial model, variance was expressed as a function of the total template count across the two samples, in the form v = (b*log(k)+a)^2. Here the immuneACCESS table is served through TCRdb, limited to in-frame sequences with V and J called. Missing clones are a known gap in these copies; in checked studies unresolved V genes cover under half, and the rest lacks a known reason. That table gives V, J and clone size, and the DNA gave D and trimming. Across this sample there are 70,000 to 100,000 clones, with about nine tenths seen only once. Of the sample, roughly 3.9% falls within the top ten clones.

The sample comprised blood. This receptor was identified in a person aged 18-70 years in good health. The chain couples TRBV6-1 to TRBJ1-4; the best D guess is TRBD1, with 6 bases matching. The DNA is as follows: TGTGCCAGCAGTGAAGCGGCCGGGGGCGTTGAAAAACTGTTTTTT. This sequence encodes CASSEAAGGVEKLFF.